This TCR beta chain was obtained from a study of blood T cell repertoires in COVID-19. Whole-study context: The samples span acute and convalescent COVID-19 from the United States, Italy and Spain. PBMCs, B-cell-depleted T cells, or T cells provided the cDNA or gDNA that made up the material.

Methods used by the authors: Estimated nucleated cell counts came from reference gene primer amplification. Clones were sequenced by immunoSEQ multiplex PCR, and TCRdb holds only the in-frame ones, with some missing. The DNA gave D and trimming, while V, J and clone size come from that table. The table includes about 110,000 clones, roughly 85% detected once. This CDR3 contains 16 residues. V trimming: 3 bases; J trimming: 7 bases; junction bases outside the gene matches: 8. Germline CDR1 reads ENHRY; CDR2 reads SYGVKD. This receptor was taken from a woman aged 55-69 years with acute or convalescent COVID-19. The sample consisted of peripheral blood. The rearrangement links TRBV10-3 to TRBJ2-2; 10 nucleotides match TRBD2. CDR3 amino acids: CAISDASGRPGGELFF. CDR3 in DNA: TGTGCCATCAGTGACGCTAGCGGGAGACCTGGCGGGGAGCTGTTTTTT.